This T cell receptor (beta chain) was sequenced for a study of technical replicates of blood from several donors. Repertoires were generated with immunoSEQ multiplex PCR, while TCRdb's copy carries only in-frame clones and drops some. The repertoire holds tens of thousands of clones, with 90% to 95% as singletons. The sequence derives from a human donor in good health. Sequenced sample: T cells isolated from PBMCs.

The CDR3 reads CASSLDPRGETQYF. The CDR3 nucleotides are TGTGCCAGCAGCTTAGATCCCAGGGGAGAGACCCAGTACTTC. V usage is TRBV11-2 and J usage is TRBJ2-5; D may be TRBD1 (6 bases). The CDR3 contains 14 residues. The germline V gene has CDR1 SGHAT and CDR2 FQNNGV. V was shortened by 0 bases and J by 4 bases, with 9 bases between the two germline ends.